This entry is about one TCR beta chain. The data were taken from a study of patients and donors after allogeneic stem cell transplantation. From the RT-PCR reads, TCRdb called clonotypes with MiXCR, one entry per CDR3 protein. The data show over 400,000 distinct CDR3 sequences, around 15% seen once. The germline V gene encodes CDR1 SGHRS and CDR2 YFSETQ. The V end lost 6 bases, the J end lost 4 bases, and 10 bases lay between the germline ends. The CDR3 extends over 13 amino acids. The chain links TRBV5-1 to TRBJ2-2; maybe TRBD1 (6 bases). Specimen: blood, either unsorted or a sorted T cell fraction (not recorded which). The source is a human donor who was either an allogeneic HSCT recipient or a stem cell or donor lymphocyte infusion donor (not recorded which). It is not recorded whose cells these are; they may come from a transplant donor. CDR3 residues: CASTTGITGELFF. CDR3 DNA: TGCGCCAGCACTACAGGGATCACCGGGGAGCTGTTTTTT.